This T cell receptor (beta chain) appears in the sequencing data of a study of neurological immune-mediated disorders. In its sample, this clonotype was seen many times. The antigen is undetermined. Each CDR3 protein is one row after TCRdb ran MiXCR on the 5' RACE reads. Here the sample spans more than 100,000 distinct CDR3 sequences, 11% being singletons. This CDR3 has 15 amino acids. Germline V gene sequence: CDR1 SGHRS, CDR2 YFSETQ. V shed 2 bases and J shed 1 base, with 12 bases lying between them. General study points: None of the CDR3 amino acid sequences of expanded clones recurred across subjects, suggesting private repertoires in all groups.

As for time point: longitudinal time-point 3. The sequencing sample was made of PBMCs. The chain links TRBV5-1 to TRBJ1-1, with unresolved D. The origin of this receptor is a female donor with HTLV-1-associated myelopathy (HAM/TSP). CDR3 coding DNA: TGCGCCAGCAGCTTTGGACGATTCGGGAACACTGAAGCTTTCTTT. Protein sequence: CASSFGRFGNTEAFF.